The clone carrying this T cell receptor beta chain has a count of ten or more. The antigen remains undetermined. The sample belongs to a study of T cell repertoires in cytomegalovirus infection. About the study: Matching HLA type, along with CMV infection, was indicated by public TCR beta signatures.

From the reads, TCRdb called clonotypes with MiXCR, one entry per CDR3 protein. The data hold some 390,000 distinct CDR3 sequences, with less than 20% observed a single time. The study's findings and limits: Ex vivo, HLA-C-restricted CMV-specific TCR beta clonotypes prevailed over the rest of the response. The study identified carriers of CMV plus the relevant HLA from cumulative public TCR beta family frequency.

The CDR3 runs to 14 residues. V shed 5 bases and J shed 2 bases, with 12 bases lying between them. CDR1 and CDR2 (germline): SGHAT, FQNNGV. Input material: PBMCs. This clonotype was obtained from a human donor in good health (CMV status not recorded). Some clones in this sample may be carry-over from other donors' samples. This sequence joins TRBV11-2 and TRBJ2-5, with D tentatively TRBD1 (6 bases). The CDR3 spells CASSPWTVQETQYF. CDR3 DNA: TGTGCCAGCAGCCCCTGGACAGTACAAGAGACCCAGTACTTC.